A selection of T cell receptor beta chains follows, all from one sample in a study of CD8+ T cells in alopecia areata. Using immunoSEQ multiplex PCR, the repertoire was profiled, and TCRdb retains in-frame clones only, with some absent. This sample yields about 140,000 clones, of which 55% to 65% are seen a single time; about 4.3% belongs to the top ten. The specimen was CD4+ T cells sorted from blood. The receptors were sampled from a human donor in good health. The CDR3 runs from the conserved cysteine through the conserved F or W. A D gene is named only where the DNA matches it firmly. Clone size is given for some rows only: seen once, a few or many times, or a class if the clone is expanded.

. | TRBJ2-3 | TRBD2 | TRBV5-1 | CASSLDSGRTDTQYF | TGCGCCAGCAGCTTGGATAGCGGGAGGACAGATACGCAGTATTTT
. | TRBJ2-3 | TRBD2 | TRBV28 | CASLRSRAPLADTDTQYF | TGTGCCAGCCTGAGGTCTAGGGCGCCACTAGCGGACACAGATACGCAGTATTTT
. | TRBJ2-7 | TRBD1 | TRBV7-9 | CASSLGQGYYEQYF | TGTGCCAGCAGCCTCGGACAGGGTTACTACGAGCAGTACTTC
. | TRBJ1-1 | . | TRBV29-1 | CSVGFEGSLNTEAFF | TGCAGCGTTGGCTTTGAGGGTTCGTTGAACACTGAAGCTTTCTTT
once | TRBJ2-1 | TRBD1 | TRBV2 | CASSESGTGWLKIHEQFF | TGTGCCAGCAGTGAATCTGGGACAGGGTGGCTTAAAATCCATGAGCAGTTCTTC
. | TRBJ2-7 | TRBD2 | TRBV29-1 | CSVRTITSGSLNEQYF | TGCAGCGTCCGAACGATAACTAGCGGGAGCCTCAACGAGCAGTACTTC
few | TRBJ2-4 | . | TRBV29-1 | CSVQDGLAKNIQYF | TGCAGCGTACAAGACGGGCTAGCCAAAAACATTCAGTACTTC
. | TRBJ2-7 | . | TRBV7-8 | CASSPLAGTVSTYEQYF | TGTGCCAGCAGCCCATTGGCAGGGACGGTTAGCACCTACGAGCAGTACTTC
. | TRBJ2-5 | . | TRBV27 | CASRPRGTQETQYF | TGTGCCAGCCGACCCCGAGGAACACAAGAGACCCAGTACTTC
. | TRBJ1-2 | TRBD1 | TRBV5-1 | CASSRGTGEYGYTF | TGCGCCAGCAGCCGTGGGACAGGGGAGTATGGCTACACCTTC
. | TRBJ1-4 | TRBD1 | TRBV7-2 | CASSPGGREKLFF | TGTGCCAGCAGCCCAGGGGGTCGGGAAAAACTGTTTTTT
. | TRBJ2-1 | . | TRBV5-1 | CASSLDSGYNEQFF | TGCGCCAGCAGCTTGGACTCCGGATACAATGAGCAGTTCTTC
few | TRBJ2-1 | . | TRBV11-2 | CASSFQGGAQFF | TGTGCCAGCAGCTTTCAAGGAGGGGCCCAGTTCTTC
. | TRBJ1-5 | . | TRBV18 | CASSPKWGDTPQHF | TGTGCCAGCTCACCAAAGTGGGGGGACACGCCCCAGCATTTT
. | TRBJ1-4 | . | TRBV4-1 | CASSQPLGLNEKLFF | TGCGCCAGCAGCCAGCCCTTGGGCCTGAATGAAAAACTGTTTTTT
few | TRBJ2-1 | TRBD2 | TRBV11-1 | CASSSGGGAYNEQFF | TGTGCCAGCAGCTCGGGAGGCGGGGCATACAATGAGCAGTTCTTC
. | TRBJ1-2 | . | TRBV29-1 | CSVSEGYGYTF | TGCAGCGTCTCCGAGGGGTATGGCTACACCTTC
. | TRBJ2-7 | . | TRBV2 | CASITRFSTYEQYF | TGTGCCAGCATCACTAGGTTCAGTACCTACGAGCAGTACTTC
. | TRBJ1-1 | . | TRBV29-1 | CSALSESNTEAFF | TGCAGCGCACTCTCGGAGTCGAACACTGAAGCTTTCTTT
. | TRBJ2-5 | . | TRBV15 | CATSRGKETQYF | TGTGCCACCAGCAGAGGAAAAGAGACCCAGTACTTC
. | TRBJ2-1 | TRBD2 | TRBV2 | CASITGTSGAPGEQFF | TGTGCCAGCATCACCGGGACTAGCGGGGCTCCGGGTGAGCAGTTCTTC
. | TRBJ1-4 | TRBD1 | TRBV7-9 | CASSWSETGVKLFF | TGTGCCAGCAGCTGGTCCGAGACAGGGGTAAAACTGTTTTTT
. | TRBJ1-2 | . | TRBV7-9 | CASSLAVTSYGYTF | TGTGCCAGCAGCTTGGCGGTGACCTCTTATGGCTACACCTTC
. | TRBJ2-2 | . | TRBV5-1 | CASSLGGTPRIAGELFF | TGCGCCAGCAGCTTGGGCGGGACACCTCGAATCGCCGGGGAGCTGTTTTTT
. | TRBJ1-4 | TRBD1 | TRBV29-1 | CSATGTGNEKLFF | TGCAGCGCTACCGGGACAGGGAATGAAAAACTGTTTTTT
. | TRBJ2-1 | . | TRBV2 | CASSLRQDNEQFF | TGTGCCAGCAGTTTAAGGCAGGACAATGAGCAGTTCTTC
few | TRBJ1-3 | . | TRBV20-1 | CSARTGNTIYF | TGCAGTGCTCGGACCGGAAACACCATATATTTT
many | TRBJ2-1 | . | TRBV14 | CASSQRMGSGNEQFF | TGTGCCAGCAGCCAACGAATGGGGTCAGGGAATGAGCAGTTCTTC
. | TRBJ2-1 | . | TRBV7-9 | CASSLLRGDEQFF | TGTGCCAGCAGCCTACTTCGTGGGGATGAGCAGTTCTTC
. | TRBJ2-3 | TRBD2 | TRBV5-1 | CATAELAGVDTQYF | TGCGCCACCGCCGAACTAGCGGGAGTGGATACGCAGTATTTT
. | TRBJ2-5 | . | TRBV4-2 | CASSQEEGETQYF | TGTGCCAGCAGCCAAGAGGAGGGAGAGACCCAGTACTTC
. | TRBJ2-7 | . | TRBV6-5 | CASRPEVVHEQYF | TGTGCCAGCAGACCAGAGGTAGTCCACGAGCAGTACTTC
. | TRBJ2-7 | . | TRBV4-2 | CASSQAGGASSYEQYF | TGTGCCAGCAGCCAAGCGGGCGGGGCTAGCTCCTACGAGCAGTACTTC
. | TRBJ2-5 | . | TRBV7-9 | CASNRHEFETQYF | TGTGCCAGCAACCGACATGAATTTGAGACCCAGTACTTC
. | TRBJ1-2 | . | TRBV6-6 | CASSSPEGNYGYTF | TGTGCCAGCAGTTCCCCCGAGGGGAACTATGGCTACACCTTC
few | TRBJ2-7 | . | TRBV27 | CASSPARLRGSYEQYF | TGTGCCAGCAGTCCGGCCAGACTCCGGGGCTCCTACGAGCAGTACTTC
. | TRBJ1-1 | . | TRBV5-1 | CASSPGVLRSEAFF | TGCGCCAGCAGCCCCGGGGTACTAAGGTCTGAAGCTTTCTTT